The clone carrying this T cell receptor beta chain appeared many times. Antigen unknown. Hyperthyroidism of Graves' type that showed no ophthalmopathy progression within 18 months was stable. Clinicians diagnosed patients from clinical symptoms, serum thyroxine and TRAb, thyroid ultrasound and orbital computed tomography. From RNA transcripts, TCR beta CDR3 regions were amplified. With the HTBI primer set, the TCR CDR3 went through a first round of RT-PCR. Via MiXCR, TCRdb re-called the multiplex PCR reads, giving one row per CDR3 protein. The data show a few hundred thousand distinct CDR3 sequences, around a quarter seen once. This entry belongs to a study of T cells in Graves' hyperthyroidism and ophthalmopathy. Findings and caveats of the study: Most clonotypes expanded in the thyroid (above 0.001) were also present in blood.

This TCR came from a man aged 50-60 years with Graves' hyperthyroidism. Sequences were obtained from blood.

The CDR3 region is CASRARQGSNQPQHF. In DNA form, the CDR3 reads TGTGCCAGCAGAGCGAGACAGGGAAGCAATCAGCCCCAGCATTTT. V and J are TRBV27 and TRBJ1-5; 7 bases match TRBD1. The CDR3 consists of 15 residues. The germline V gene encodes CDR1 MNHEY and CDR2 SMNVEV (reference sequence). With 6 bases clipped from V and 1 base from J, the junction kept 6 bases outside the gene matches.